The source of this TCR beta chain is a study of vaccination and CD4 T cells after COVID-19 (dated by TCRdb to between 2022 and 2023). Regarding the complete study: Every convalescent patient had a positive nasal swab PCR test for SARS-CoV-2, with mild disease in roughly nine patients and severe disease in one. Post-COVID blood samples from convalescent patients were collected a median of approximately 93 days after diagnosis, with a range of 35 to 161 days. Post-vaccine blood samples were obtained a median of around 74 days after the second vaccine dose, with a range of roughly 14 to 241 days. Participants received two doses of either the Pfizer-BioNTech BNT162b2 vaccine (n=8) or the Moderna mRNA-1273 vaccine (n=2). Six males and four females were included in the convalescent cohort, with two Hispanic individuals, seven Caucasians, two Asians and one multiracial person represented. In approximately eleven COVID-19 convalescent patients and 4 infection-naive healthy vaccine recipients, the spike-specific CD4+ TCR repertoire before mRNA vaccination was compared with the repertoire after mRNA vaccination.

Libraries were made using PCR. Sequenced on an Illumina iSeq 100. In the source study's methods: Non-productive sequences were filtered out, and CDR3s that did not start with C, did not end with F or W, or were shorter than 7 amino acids were discarded. Levenshtein distances (stringdist) and unrooted phylogenetic trees (ape) in R version 3.6.1 were used to assess CDR3 homology. TCRdb reran the public reads through fastp at Q25 and MiXCR, keeping productive beta chains. Each entry is one CDR3 protein sequence, shown with its most common DNA and genes. TCRdb assigned the V and J calls; the authors' analysis was not used. The sample table contains about 19,000 distinct CDR3 sequences; only one count was recorded for 60% of them. Roughly 1.1% of the sample is taken by the ten largest. The positive SARS-CoV-2 PCR tests of the convalescent patients were dated from March to December 2020, before the Alpha, Beta and Delta variants emerged in the United States. PBMCs were separated from whole blood using Ficoll-Paque Plus gradient centrifugation and then either used fresh or cryopreserved at -140C.

V is pared back by 3 bases and J by 2 bases, with 16 bases lying between the germline termini. The germline V gene specifies MNHNS as CDR1 and SASEGT as CDR2. Including cysteine and phenylalanine, the CDR3 has 16 amino acids. The entry retains the CDR3 DNA only, 48 bases that are in frame from base 1. This clonotype was observed a handful of times. Which antigen it targets is not known. Within one base of it there is no much larger clone, and no base qualities were kept. Study-wide findings and limitations: The median number of SARS-CoV-2-reactive clonotypes rose from around 20 after infection to 30 to 45 after vaccination, but the change was not significant. Relatively few convalescent patients were included in the study, and early timepoints after natural infection were not analyzed. Among the post-vaccine SARS-CoV-2-reactive clones in convalescent patients, a median about 89% showed up only after vaccination, which suggests vaccine-specific priming. Of the vaccine-specific clones found in convalescent patients, nearly all (304 of 307) were mono-reactive for SARS-CoV-2 spike instead of being cross-reactive with common cold coronaviruses.

This material consisted of CD4+ T cells from blood, taken after SARS-CoV-2 vaccination. The sequence was obtained from a human donor who had recovered from COVID-19. The chain links TRBV6-1 with TRBJ2-5, with the D gene call left open. The nucleotide sequence reads TGTGCCAGCAGTGATAGTTTTAGGACGGCTCAAGAGACCCAGTACTTC. It codes for CASSDSFRTAQETQYF.